This T cell receptor (beta chain) is drawn from a study of early T cells in non-severe SARS-CoV-2 infection. CDR1 and CDR2 from the germline V gene are SGHDN and FVKESK. The CDR3 has 17 amino acids. Trimming at V came to 0 bases and at J to 1 base, leaving 7 bases not matched to a gene. TCRdb re-derived calls from the 5' RACE reads in MiXCR, one entry per CDR3 protein. The repertoire includes under 60,000 distinct CDR3 sequences, roughly 10% of them detected once, and just over 4.5% sits in the top ten. There are many counts of this clonotype. The sample comprised whole blood. The chain employs TRBV14 and TRBJ2-5; 8 nucleotides align to TRBD2. The sequence came from an adult who was a healthcare worker with PCR-confirmed SARS-CoV-2 infection or an uninfected control (not recorded which). The CDR3 is CASSQEGGLVGQETQYF. The CDR3 DNA follows: TGTGCCAGCAGCCAAGAGGGGGGACTAGTCGGCCAAGAGACCCAGTACTTC.